These 26 T cell receptor beta chains were all obtained from the same sample, sequenced in a study of PD-1 blockade in classical Hodgkin lymphoma. Clones were sequenced by immunoSEQ multiplex PCR, and TCRdb holds only the in-frame ones, with some missing. Of some 84,000 clones listed, over 90% are singletons. There was relapse after autologous stem cell transplantation in every patient, and there was variation in brentuximab vedotin exposure. The sequences come from peripheral blood mononuclear cells (PBMCs), collected before the second cycle of nivolumab. The source is a human donor with classical Hodgkin lymphoma.

This rearrangement joins TRBV4-1 to TRBJ1-5; no clear D gene. The CDR3 totals 17 residues. Trimming stripped 0 bases from V and 2 bases from J, with 14 bases between. CDR1 and CDR2 (germline): MGHRA, YSYEKL. In DNA form, the CDR3 reads TGCGCCAGCAGCCAAGACCAGGTTAGTAATGGCAATCAGCCCCAGCATTTT. This encodes CASSQDQVSNGNQPQHF.

The chain employs TRBV4-1 and TRBJ2-1; unclear D gene. Trimming shortened V by 1 base and J by 8 bases, and 9 bases separated the two germline ends. Germline assignment: CDR1 MGHRA and CDR2 YSYEKL. This CDR3 spans 13 amino acids. CDR3 region: CASSQGRPDEQFF. CDR3 nucleotide sequence: TGCGCCAGCAGCCAAGGGAGACCCGATGAGCAGTTCTTC.

V and J are TRBV7-9 and TRBJ1-1; unclear D gene. V was trimmed by 8 bases and J by 6 bases, leaving 16 bases between them. This CDR3 comprises 13 residues. The V gene's germline CDR1 is SEHNR and CDR2 FQNEAQ (reference sequence). CDR3 in amino acids: CASGLGLGSEAFF. The CDR3 coding sequence is TGTGCCAGCGGGCTTGGTCTGGGGTCTGAAGCTTTCTTT.

This clone was observed a handful of times. This chain uses TRBV2 with TRBJ2-6; D ambiguous. Germline assignment: CDR1 SNHLY and CDR2 FYNNEI. Trimming removed 6 bases from V and 2 bases from J, with 11 bases in between. CDR3 length: 15 residues. In DNA form, the CDR3 reads TGTGCCAGCAGCGGTAGTGGAACTGGGGCCAACGTCCTGACTTTC. It codes for CASSGSGTGANVLTF.

This chain links TRBV4-1 with TRBJ2-5; 10 bases line up with TRBD1. J gave up 5 bases and V 5 bases, and 17 bases lay outside the gene matches. The CDR3 spans 18 residues. Germline CDR1 and CDR2: MGHRA and YSYEKL. This CDR3 is CASSVARSQTGGEETQYF. The CDR3 DNA reads as TGCGCCAGCAGCGTGGCCCGATCTCAGACAGGGGGCGAGGAGACCCAGTACTTC.

The V call is TRBV18, the J call TRBJ2-7; D may correspond to TRBD1 or TRBD2 (5 bases each). Germline V gives CDR1 KGHSH, CDR2 LQKENI. This CDR3 is built from 17 residues. V dropped 2 bases and J dropped 6 bases, with 23 bases sitting between them. Here the CDR3 DNA reads TGTGCCAGCTCACCAGATAGCAGGGATTGGGTGAGGGGCGAGCAGTACTTC. This encodes CASSPDSRDWVRGEQYF.

CDR3 amino acids: CASNQEGLANSEQFF. The CDR3 nucleotides read TGTGCCAGTAACCAAGAGGGACTAGCGAATAGTGAGCAGTTCTTC. The V and J genes are TRBV19 and TRBJ2-1, with 10 bases that match TRBD2. CDR1 and CDR2 from the germline V gene are LNHDA and SQIVND (reference sequence). V dropped 7 bases and J dropped 9; count of bases not matched to a gene: 12. CDR3 length equals 15 residues.

The V and J genes are TRBV4-2 and TRBJ2-3; 12 nucleotides line up with TRBD1. Germline values: CDR1 LGHNA, CDR2 YNFKEQ. This CDR3 contains 16 residues. J lost 1 base, V lost 5 bases, and 4 bases had no gene match. CDR3 region: CASSSGTGGGTDTQYF. The CDR3, as DNA: TGTGCCAGCAGCAGCGGGACAGGGGGCGGCACAGATACGCAGTATTTT.

The gene calls are TRBV5-1 and TRBJ2-7, with a possible D match to TRBD2 (6 bases). The CDR3 loop spans 13 amino acids. Germline-derived CDR1 and CDR2 are SGHRS and YFSETQ. V was cut by 3 bases and J by 6 bases, with 13 bases left in between. The CDR3 DNA is TGCGCCAGCAGCTCCGGGACTGCCACCGAGCAGTACTTC. Translating gives CASSSGTATEQYF.

This clone was seen a single time. The chain employs TRBV2 and TRBJ1-5, with 9 nucleotides matching TRBD1. Germline loops: CDR1 SNHLY, CDR2 FYNNEI. This CDR3 spans 15 amino acids. The J segment lost 1 base and the V segment lost 8 bases, leaving 6 bases of the junction unmatched. CDR3: CASVRTGASNQPQHF. Here the CDR3 DNA reads TGTGCCAGCGTCAGGACAGGGGCAAGCAATCAGCCCCAGCATTTT.

This clone appeared a few times. The chain recombines TRBV27 with TRBJ2-7; TRBD1 might be the D (5 bases). V lost 9 bases to trimming and J lost 9 bases, with 21 bases between them. CDR3 length: 13 residues. Germline V lookup: CDR1 MNHEY, CDR2 SMNVEV (reference sequence). The CDR3 spells CASLGYQSRVQYF. CDR3 sequence (DNA): TGTGCCAGTCTTGGTTATCAAAGCAGGGTGCAGTACTTC.

The chain combines TRBV30 with TRBJ2-7; D not resolved. The ends were cut back, 4 bases at V and 3 bases at J, with 7 bases in the middle. The CDR3 sequence is 11 residues long. Germline CDR1 reads GTSNPN; CDR2 reads SVGIG (reference sequence). CDR3 bases: TGTGCCTGGATGGTGGACTACGAGCAGTACTTC. It yields the protein CAWMVDYEQYF.

This clone was found once. The chain joins TRBV30 to TRBJ2-5, with D uncertain. Per the germline V gene, CDR1 is GTSNPN and CDR2 is SVGIG (reference sequence). This CDR3 is built from 12 residues. Trimming shortened V by 2 bases and J by 0 bases, and 4 bases separated the two germline ends. The CDR3 sequence is CAWSQYQETQYF. CDR3 coding DNA: TGTGCCTGGAGTCAGTACCAAGAGACCCAGTACTTC.

A single count supports this clone. The V gene is TRBV5-6, the J gene TRBJ2-7; 12 nucleotides match TRBD2. The CDR3 contains 15 residues. Trimming removed 4 bases from V and 0 bases from J; junction bases left unmatched: 2. Germline CDR1 SGHDT, CDR2 YYEEEE. The CDR3 spells CASSAGLAGSYEQYF. CDR3 DNA: TGTGCCAGCAGCGCGGGACTAGCGGGCTCCTACGAGCAGTACTTC.

This chain joins TRBV9 and TRBJ2-3; 7 bases are a match to TRBD2. Germline V gene lookup returns CDR1 SGDLS and CDR2 YYNGEE. The V segment lost 4 bases and the J segment 6 bases; nucleotides outside the gene matches: 17. This CDR3 is built from 17 residues. Here the CDR3 DNA reads TGTGCCAGCAGCCCCGGAGTGGGAGGGACTCCCGTGGATACGCAGTATTTT. As protein: CASSPGVGGTPVDTQYF.

The rearrangement joins TRBV28 to TRBJ1-2; 7 bases agree with TRBD1. The germline CDR1 and CDR2 sequences are MDHEN and SYDVKM. The CDR3 is 13 amino acids. J was trimmed by 6 bases and V by 5 bases; bases with no gene match: 6. CDR3 nucleotide sequence: TGTGCCAGCAGTCCCTGGACAGGCCATGGCTACACCTTC. Translating it yields CASSPWTGHGYTF.

The chain recombines TRBV12-2 with TRBJ1-5. TRBV12-2 is a recognized pseudogene. This CDR3 is 15 amino acids long. CDR3 region: CAPRCWTYSNQPQHF. The CDR3 DNA follows: TGTGCCCCTCGGTGTTGGACCTATAGCAATCAGCCCCAGCATTTT.

The V call is TRBV27, the J call TRBJ2-2; 8 positions agree with TRBD1. V trimming: 6 bases; J trimming: 4 bases; junction bases outside the gene matches: 7. Germline lookup yields CDR1 MNHEY and CDR2 SMNVEV (reference sequence). This CDR3 contains 15 residues. The CDR3, as DNA: TGTGCCAGCAGATCGGGACAGGTTACCACCGGGGAGCTGTTTTTT. Its protein product is CASRSGQVTTGELFF.

This chain joins TRBV5-1 and TRBJ2-7, with 7 bases fitting TRBD1. The CDR3 has 13 amino acids. The V gene's germline CDR1 is SGHRS and CDR2 YFSETQ. After removal of 3 bases from V and 1 base from J, the junction contained 1 base not matched to a gene. This CDR3 reads CASSSGQSYEQYF. Written as DNA, the CDR3 is TGCGCCAGCAGCTCGGGACAGTCCTACGAGCAGTACTTC.

The rearrangement joins TRBV15 to TRBJ1-6; maybe TRBD1 (6 bases). The CDR3 sequence is 15 residues long. V was shortened by 0 bases and J by 9 bases, with 12 bases between the two germline ends. Germline V gene sequence: CDR1 LNHNV, CDR2 YYDKDF (reference sequence). This chain's CDR3 is CATSREGRGISPLHF. In nucleotides, the CDR3 is TGTGCCACCAGCAGAGAAGGGAGGGGGATTTCACCCCTCCACTTT. The whole variable domain, remainder taken from reference TRBV15 and TRBJ1-6, is DAMVIQNPRYQVTQFGKPVTLSCSQTLNHNVMYWYQQKSSQAPKLLFHYYDKDFNNEADTPDNFQSRRPNTSFCFLDIRSPGLGDTAMYLCATSREGRGISPLHFGNGTRLTVT.

The rearrangement joins TRBV27 to TRBJ1-2; TRBD1 agrees at 10 bases. The length of the CDR3 is 13 residues. In germline, CDR1 is MNHEY, CDR2 SMNVEV (reference sequence). V shed 7 bases, J shed 8 bases, and the junction held 7 bases outside the gene matches. The DNA of the CDR3 is TGTGCCAGCACCAAGGGACAGGGGAGCGGCTACACCTTC. As protein: CASTKGQGSGYTF.

The genes are TRBV6-6 and TRBJ2-7; tentatively, D is TRBD1 (6 bases). The CDR3 spans 13 residues. Per the germline V gene, CDR1 is MNHNY and CDR2 is SVGAGI (reference sequence). The ends were cut back, 2 bases at V and 4 bases at J, with 9 bases in the middle. The CDR3 bases are TGTGCCAGCAGTTACATAGGGGGATACGAGCAGTACTTC. As protein: CASSYIGGYEQYF.

Only one count was recorded for this clone. The rearrangement links TRBV6-5 to TRBJ1-2, with TRBD1 matching 8 bases. This CDR3 is 11 amino acids long. With V trimmed by 4 bases and J by 14 bases, 6 bases remained unmatched. Germline CDR1 and CDR2: MNHEY and SVGAGI. The CDR3: CASSSDRAETF. The CDR3 DNA follows: TGTGCCAGCAGTTCGGACAGGGCGGAAACCTTC.

The chain has TRBV4-1 and TRBJ2-3; D remains ambiguous. Germline CDR1 MGHRA, CDR2 YSYEKL. The CDR3 runs 14 residues. V lost 0 bases to trimming and J lost 4 bases, with 8 bases between them. This CDR3 reads CASSQDPPPDTQYF. CDR3 coding DNA: TGCGCCAGCAGCCAAGATCCGCCCCCAGATACGCAGTATTTT.

This clone was seen a single time. The chain is built from TRBV28 and TRBJ1-1, with D uncertain. Trimming removed 6 bases from V and 5 bases from J, with 10 bases in between. The V gene's germline CDR1 is MDHEN and CDR2 SYDVKM. This CDR3 is 12 amino acids long. The CDR3 sequence is CASSRLRTEAFF. CDR3 in DNA: TGTGCCAGCAGCCGGTTACGGACTGAAGCTTTCTTT.

The chain employs TRBV9 and TRBJ2-7; 9 nucleotides agree with TRBD1. Looked up from germline, CDR1 is SGDLS and CDR2 is YYNGEE. Losses at the gene ends were 0 bases for V and 7 bases for J; bases not matched to a gene: 17. This CDR3 is 18 amino acids long. The CDR3 DNA is TGTGCCAGCAGCGTAGCCCCCGGGACAGGGTCCCAGAGTGGTGAGCAGTACTTC. This sequence encodes CASSVAPGTGSQSGEQYF.